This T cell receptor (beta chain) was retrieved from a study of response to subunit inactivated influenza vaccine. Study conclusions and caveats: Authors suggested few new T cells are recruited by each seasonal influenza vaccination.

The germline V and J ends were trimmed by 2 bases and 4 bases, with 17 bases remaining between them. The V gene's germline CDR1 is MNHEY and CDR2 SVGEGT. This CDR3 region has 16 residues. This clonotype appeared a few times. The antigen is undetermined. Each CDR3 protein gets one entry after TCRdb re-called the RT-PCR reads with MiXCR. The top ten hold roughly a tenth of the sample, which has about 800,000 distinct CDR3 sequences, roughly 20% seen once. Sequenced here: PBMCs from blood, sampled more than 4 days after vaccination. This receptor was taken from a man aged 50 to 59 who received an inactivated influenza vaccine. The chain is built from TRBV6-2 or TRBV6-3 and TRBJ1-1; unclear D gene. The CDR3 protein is CASSYPHGGKGTEAFF. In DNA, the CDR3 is TGTGCCAGCAGTTACCCCCACGGAGGGAAGGGCACTGAAGCTTTCTTT.